Given below is one T cell receptor beta chain in context. What it binds is not known. The data belong to a study of shared clonotypes between healthy human individuals. Study in general: Each donor's CD8 memory used one plate, CD8 naive two, each CD4 subset three. General study findings and limits: Larger estimated richness was generally recorded for naive subsets relative to memory subsets.

The split of CD4+ cells yielded CD45RA+ naive and CD45RA-negative memory subsets. The V end lost 5 bases, the J end lost 2 bases, and 15 bases lay between the germline ends. This CDR3 comprises 15 residues. The germline gives CDR1 SGHAT, CDR2 FQDESV (reference sequence). Template for every sorted-subset replicate PCR totaled 200 to 250 ng DNA, around 32,000 T cell genomes. Profiling relied on immunoSEQ multiplex PCR, and the TCRdb table lists in-frame clones only, not all of them. The sample records about 1 million clones, roughly 70% being singletons. The sequence was collected from a man aged 18 to 30 in good health. The chain combines TRBV11-1 with TRBJ1-2; no firm D call. The sample consisted of memory CD4+ T cells sorted from blood. The sample's subset: CD45RA-negative fraction. The CDR3 sequence: CASSRGEVTNYGYTF. The CDR3 bases are TGTGCCAGCAGCCGCGGGGAGGTGACAAACTATGGCTACACCTTC.